The 25 T cell receptor beta chains below come from one sample, sequenced in a study of T-cell memory formation after mild COVID-19. TCRdb re-called the 5' RACE reads through MiXCR, storing one row per CDR3 protein. The table has some 410,000 distinct CDR3 sequences, 20% to 30% seen once. The sample taken for sequencing was PBMCs or a T cell subset sorted from them (not recorded which). The source is an adult woman who had mild COVID-19 (a few samples of this study predate the infection). Cell type and time point are not known.

J is TRBJ2-1 and V is TRBV24-1; weak D call: TRBD2 (5 bases). Germline V gene data show CDR1 as KGHDR and CDR2 as SFDVKD. This CDR3 is built from 17 residues. The ends were cut back, 3 bases at V and 8 bases at J, with 22 bases in the middle. CDR3 bases: TGTGCCACCAGTGATCAGGACTTTTCCAGGACCGGCGATGAGCAGTTCTTC. Protein: CATSDQDFSRTGDEQFF.

This clonotype was picked up a small number of times. V and J are TRBV12-3 or TRBV12-4 and TRBJ2-7; 11 bases are shared with TRBD2. The CDR3 sequence is 14 residues long. With 5 bases clipped from V and 3 bases from J, the junction kept 3 bases outside the gene matches. The CDR3 reads CASSTGLAVYEQYF. In DNA form, the CDR3 reads TGTGCCAGCAGTACGGGACTAGCGGTCTACGAGCAGTACTTC.

The chain couples TRBV6-1 to TRBJ1-2, with a possible D match to TRBD1 (5 bases). Germline loops: CDR1 MNHNS, CDR2 SASEGT. The ends were cut back, 3 bases at V and 3 bases at J, with 11 bases in the middle. The CDR3 runs 14 residues. CDR3 bases: TGTGCCAGCAGTGAGGGACCAACCGACTATGGCTACACCTTC. Translating it yields CASSEGPTDYGYTF.

This clonotype was seen only a few times. The gene calls are TRBV20-1 and TRBJ1-2, with a possible D match to TRBD1 (5 bases). This CDR3 comprises 15 residues. The germline V gene has CDR1 DFQATT and CDR2 SNEGSKA (reference sequence). Trimming took 2 bases from V and 5 from J, leaving 18 bases between them. CDR3 region: CSARQTVRGLYGYTF. CDR3 sequence (DNA): TGCAGTGCTAGACAAACAGTTCGGGGGTTATATGGCTACACCTTC.

This clonotype was seen only a few times. The chain couples TRBV6-6 to TRBJ2-7, with D maybe TRBD2 (5 bases). The germline V and J ends were trimmed by 4 bases and 0 bases, with 16 bases remaining between them. This CDR3 is 16 amino acids long. CDR1 is MNHNY and CDR2 is SVGAGI in the germline V gene (reference sequence). The CDR3 is CASSFWPAASSYEQYF. In nucleotides, the CDR3 is TGTGCCAGCAGTTTTTGGCCAGCGGCGAGCTCCTACGAGCAGTACTTC.

This clonotype was counted only a few times. The V gene is TRBV24-1, the J gene TRBJ2-3; 7 bases line up with TRBD1. V shed 2 bases and J 6 bases; nucleotides not matched to a gene: 10. CDR1 and CDR2 (germline): KGHDR, SFDVKD. This CDR3 is 16 amino acids long. The CDR3 here is CATSDSTGSDLDTQYF. In nucleotides, the CDR3 is TGTGCCACCAGTGATTCGACAGGGAGTGATTTGGATACGCAGTATTTT.

This clonotype was counted between two and nine times. The chain combines TRBV7-9 with TRBJ2-7; maybe TRBD1 (5 bases). The germline CDR1 and CDR2 sequences are SEHNR and FQNEAQ (reference sequence). This CDR3 is 14 amino acids long. The V end was cut by 5 bases, the J end by 1 base, with 12 bases between. The CDR3 nucleotides read TGTGCCAGCAGCGTCGCTAGGGGATCCTACGAGCAGTACTTC. This encodes CASSVARGSYEQYF.

The chain is built from TRBV7-3 and TRBJ1-1; 8 positions agree with TRBD1. CDR3 length: 13 amino acids. Germline lookup yields CDR1 SGHTA and CDR2 FQGTGA. The V segment lost 6 bases and the J segment 11 bases; nucleotides outside the gene matches: 11. The CDR3 reads CASSSGQGTPAFF. CDR3 nucleotides: TGTGCCAGCAGTTCAGGACAGGGAACTCCGGCTTTCTTT. The whole variable domain, filled in from reference TRBV7-3 and TRBJ1-1, reads GAGVSQTPSNKVTEKGKYVELRCDPISGHTALYWYRQSLGQGPEFLIYFQGTGAADDSGLPNDRFFAVRPEGSVSTLKIQRTERGDSAVYLCASSSGQGTPAFFGQGTRLTVV.

This clonotype was seen only a few times. This chain links TRBV6-2 or TRBV6-3 with TRBJ2-1; 9 bases fit TRBD1. The CDR3 runs to 15 residues. The V gene end was trimmed by 5 bases and the J gene end by 3 bases; junction bases not matched to a gene: 5. The germline V gene has CDR1 MNHEY and CDR2 SVGEGT. This chain's CDR3 is CASSPGTGFYNEQFF. DNA of the CDR3: TGTGCCAGCAGTCCCGGGACAGGGTTCTACAATGAGCAGTTCTTC.

V is TRBV25-1 and J is TRBJ2-2, with D possibly called TRBD1 or TRBD2 (6 bases each). This CDR3 is built from 15 residues. Germline V gene sequence: CDR1 MGHDK, CDR2 SYGVNS. V lost 2 bases and J lost 3, with 10 bases in between. The DNA of the CDR3 is TGTGCCAGCAGTGAAGGACAGCGGGACACCGGGGAGCTGTTTTTT. Translated: CASSEGQRDTGELFF.

In this sample, this clonotype turned up many times. V and J are TRBV20-1 and TRBJ2-1; D is perhaps TRBD2 (6 bases). The CDR3 contains 14 residues. The germline V gene encodes CDR1 DFQATT and CDR2 SNEGSKA (reference sequence). Trimming shortened V by 6 bases and J by 3 bases, and 15 bases separated the two germline ends. The CDR3 bases are TGCAGTGCCAAGCGTAGCGGAGACTACAATGAGCAGTTCTTC. Protein product: CSAKRSGDYNEQFF.

V is TRBV4-2 and J is TRBJ2-1, with 8 bases aligning to TRBD2. This CDR3 region has 16 residues. Germline values: CDR1 LGHNA, CDR2 YNFKEQ. J gave up 0 bases and V 4 bases, and 5 bases lay outside the gene matches. CDR3 sequence (DNA): TGTGCCAGCAGCCCCACCGGGACTAGCTCCTACAATGAGCAGTTCTTC. Protein product: CASSPTGTSSYNEQFF.

The rearrangement links TRBV7-9 to TRBJ2-7, with a weak D call TRBD1 (6 bases). Germline loops: CDR1 SEHNR, CDR2 FQNEAQ (reference sequence). The CDR3 consists of 16 residues. Trimming removed 4 bases from V and 3 bases from J, with 19 bases in between. CDR3 sequence (DNA): TGTGCCAGCAGCTCCAGCCGCCGGGACAAGATCTACGAGCAGTACTTC. Protein sequence: CASSSSRRDKIYEQYF. The full variable domain, with the rest looked up from reference TRBV7-9 and TRBJ2-7, is DTGVSQNPRHKITKRGQNVTFRCDPISEHNRLYWYRQTLGQGPEFLTYFQNEAQLEKSRLLSDRFSAERPKGSFSTLEIQRTEQGDSAMYLCASSSSRRDKIYEQYFGPGTRLTVT.

The chain carries TRBV6-2 or TRBV6-3 and TRBJ2-2; TRBD2 matches 14 bases. The CDR3 is 19 residues long. Germline V gene sequence: CDR1 MNHEY, CDR2 SVGEGT. J was trimmed by 7 bases and V by 6 bases; bases with no gene match: 16. The CDR3 is CASSWTSGRPSAGGGELFF. In nucleotides, the CDR3 is TGTGCCAGCAGCTGGACTAGCGGGAGGCCCTCCGCGGGGGGCGGGGAGCTGTTTTTT.

The chain combines TRBV27 with TRBJ1-2; 9 bases align to TRBD1. V lost 5 bases and J lost 3; bases outside the gene matches: 4. The CDR3 extends over 14 amino acids. From germline, CDR1 is MNHEY and CDR2 SMNVEV (reference sequence). The CDR3 region is CASSARQGDYGYTF. In DNA form, the CDR3 reads TGTGCCAGCAGTGCCAGACAGGGGGACTATGGCTACACCTTC.

The CDR3 DNA sequence: TGTGCCATCAGTGAGGAGATTAGCGGGAGGGCCGTGGACGGGGAGCTGTTTTTT. This codes for CAISEEISGRAVDGELFF. This chain uses TRBV10-3 with TRBJ2-2; the match to TRBD2 covers 11 bases. This CDR3 contains 18 residues. The J segment lost 7 bases and the V segment lost 2 bases, leaving 12 bases of the junction unmatched. The germline gives CDR1 ENHRY, CDR2 SYGVKD.

This clonotype was counted between two and nine times. The gene calls are TRBV30 and TRBJ1-2, with D maybe TRBD1 (5 bases). The CDR3 is 13 amino acids. CDR1 GTSNPN and CDR2 SVGIG come from the germline V gene (reference sequence). Trimming cost V 2 bases and J 8 bases, with 15 bases left between them. CDR3 nucleotides: TGTGCCTGGAGTCCTCAAGGGACCTTCGGCTACACCTTC. Translated, it gives CAWSPQGTFGYTF.

This clonotype was detected ten times or more. The V gene is TRBV20-1, the J gene TRBJ2-3; the D gene is possibly TRBD1 (5 bases). V was clipped by 5 bases and J by 2 bases, with 14 bases between them. Germline V lookup: CDR1 DFQATT, CDR2 SNEGSKA (reference sequence). The CDR3 covers 14 residues. CDR3 bases: TGCAGTGCTCCGACAGAGACTTTCACAGATACGCAGTATTTT. This gives the protein CSAPTETFTDTQYF.

In its sample, this clonotype was seen a few times. The CDR3 nucleotides read TGTGCCACCCATTCCGAGACAGGGAGAACTGAAGCTTTCTTT. Protein product: CATHSETGRTEAFF. The rearrangement uses TRBV5-6 and TRBJ1-1, with TRBD1 matching over 7 bases. This CDR3 spans 14 amino acids. Trimming cost V 9 bases and J 5 bases; bases outside gene matches: 13. Germline CDR1 is SGHDT and CDR2 is YYEEEE.

In its sample, this clonotype was seen a few times. The rearrangement links TRBV2 to TRBJ2-7, with 9 nucleotides matching TRBD1. Germline CDR1 reads SNHLY; CDR2 reads FYNNEI. The junction had 7 bases not matched to a gene; V was cut back by 5 bases and J by 2 bases. The CDR3 has 15 amino acids. The CDR3 DNA reads TGTGCCAGCAGTATGCCGGGACAGGGACCCTACGAGCAGTACTTC. It specifies CASSMPGQGPYEQYF.

This clonotype was counted only a few times. The CDR3 loop is CATSRGQSRGETQYF. CDR3 in DNA: TGTGCCACCAGCAGAGGACAGTCGAGGGGAGAGACCCAGTACTTC. V and J are TRBV15 and TRBJ2-5; D might be TRBD1 or TRBD2, each matching 5 bases. The germline V and J ends were trimmed by 1 base and 4 bases, with 13 bases remaining between them. CDR3 length: 15 residues. The germline gives CDR1 LNHNV, CDR2 YYDKDF (reference sequence). Filled out from reference TRBV15 and TRBJ2-5, the complete variable domain reads DAMVIQNPRYQVTQFGKPVTLSCSQTLNHNVMYWYQQKSSQAPKLLFHYYDKDFNNEADTPDNFQSRRPNTSFCFLDIRSPGLGDTAMYLCATSRGQSRGETQYFGPGTRLLVL.

The V call is TRBV2, the J call TRBJ1-4; D is unresolved. V was shortened by 6 bases and J by 5 bases, with 22 bases between the two germline ends. Germline CDR1 and CDR2: SNHLY and FYNNEI. The CDR3 spans 17 residues. The CDR3 sequence: CASSWIRSGPTNEKLFF. The CDR3 DNA reads TGTGCCAGCAGCTGGATCCGGTCCGGGCCCACGAATGAAAAACTGTTTTTT.

This sequence joins TRBV9 and TRBJ2-3; 13 nucleotides align to TRBD2. With V trimmed by 3 bases and J by 0 bases, 10 bases remained unmatched. Germline CDR1 SGDLS, CDR2 YYNGEE. The CDR3 runs 19 residues. The CDR3 nucleotides read TGTGCCAGCAGCGCCCCACTAGCGGGGGGGCTTCTGAGCACAGATACGCAGTATTTT. Protein product: CASSAPLAGGLLSTDTQYF. Based on the CDR3 plus reference TRBV9 and TRBJ2-3, the full variable domain is DSGVTQTPKHLITATGQRVTLRCSPRSGDLSVYWYQQSLDQGLQFLIQYYNGEERAKGNILERFSAQQFPDLHSELNLSSLELGDSALYFCASSAPLAGGLLSTDTQYFGPGTRLTVL.

The chain has TRBV4-3 and TRBJ1-1; D gene unclear. CDR3 length: 15 residues. From germline, CDR1 is LGHNA and CDR2 YSLEER. V was clipped by 1 base and J by 1 base, with 10 bases between them. CDR3 bases: TGCGCCAGCAGCCAAGTTCGGGTCGAGAACACTGAAGCTTTCTTT. This translates into CASSQVRVENTEAFF.

This chain links TRBV24-1 with TRBJ2-2; 9 bases are shared with TRBD2. Per germline, CDR1 KGHDR and CDR2 SFDVKD. The V and J ends lost 3 bases and 1 base, in that order; junction bases with no gene match: 5. The CDR3 covers 17 residues. The CDR3 reads CATSDRLAGLNTGELFF. The CDR3 DNA reads as TGTGCCACCAGTGATCGCCTAGCGGGGCTGAACACCGGGGAGCTGTTTTTT.